A selection of T cell receptor beta chains follows, all from one sample in a study of blood T cell repertoires in COVID-19. Profiled with immunoSEQ multiplex PCR; TCRdb holds only in-frame clones, not every one. The table lists more than 300,000 clones, 80% to 95% of them singletons. Sequencing was done on a sample of PBMCs or T cells enriched from blood (not recorded which). The receptors shown here come from a woman aged 35 to 49 who had been exposed to COVID-19. Each CDR3 is given with its conserved first and last residue. The D gene is left open where the match is weak. Clone sizes are given selectively: once, few, many, or a class where the clone is expanded.

j_call cdr3_length d_call v_call clone_size cdr3_aa cdr3_nt
TRBJ2-1 17 TRBD2 TRBV5-1 - CASSRTSGGANYNEQFF TGCGCCAGCAGCAGGACTAGCGGGGGGGCTAACTACAATGAGCAGTTCTTC
TRBJ1-1 12 - TRBV7-3 - CASSFSGAEAFF TGTGCCAGCAGCTTTTCAGGGGCTGAAGCTTTCTTT
TRBJ1-1 16 TRBD1 TRBV19 - CASTPSGTGKGTEAFF TGTGCCAGTACCCCCTCCGGGACAGGGAAAGGAACTGAAGCTTTCTTT
TRBJ2-7 13 - TRBV19 - CASSYGVAYEQYF TGTGCCAGTAGTTACGGTGTCGCCTACGAGCAGTACTTC
TRBJ2-5 18 TRBD2 TRBV4-1 - CASSQDLGLAGGQETQYF TGCGCCAGCAGCCAAGATTTAGGCCTAGCGGGGGGACAAGAGACCCAGTACTTC
TRBJ1-5 15 - TRBV15 - CATSRDGRGDQPQHF TGTGCCACCAGCAGAGATGGGAGGGGGGATCAGCCCCAGCATTTT
TRBJ1-6 14 - TRBV27 once CASSLLGENSPLHF TGTGCCAGCAGTTTATTGGGCGAGAATTCACCCCTCCACTTT
TRBJ2-1 15 - TRBV7-9 - CASSPDRGSYNEQFF TGTGCCAGCAGTCCCGACCGGGGGTCCTACAATGAGCAGTTCTTC
TRBJ1-3 17 - TRBV4-2 - CASSQGAGQPSGNTIYF TGTGCCAGCAGCCAAGGCGCAGGGCAACCTTCTGGAAACACCATATATTTT
TRBJ1-1 16 TRBD1 TRBV2 - CASSDSTGEGVTEAFF TGTGCCAGCAGTGATAGCACAGGGGAAGGTGTCACTGAAGCTTTCTTT
TRBJ1-4 17 - TRBV18 - CASSPTTGNLPHQKLFF TGTGCCAGCTCACCTACAACCGGGAACCTACCCCATCAAAAACTGTTTTTT
TRBJ1-1 16 TRBD1 TRBV18 - CASSPLGQASRTEAFF TGTGCCAGCTCACCTCTGGGACAGGCCTCGCGAACTGAAGCTTTCTTT
TRBJ2-5 13 - TRBV5-1 - CASRLDTGETQYF TGCGCCAGCAGACTGGACACGGGAGAGACCCAGTACTTC
TRBJ1-1 15 - TRBV7-3 - CASSFDGGMNTEAFF TGTGCCAGCAGCTTTGACGGGGGGATGAACACTGAAGCTTTCTTT
TRBJ1-5 15 TRBD1 TRBV2 - CASSSTDRFDQPQHF TGTGCCAGCAGTTCGACGGACAGGTTCGATCAGCCCCAGCATTTT
TRBJ1-6 16 - TRBV7-8 - CASSPRQNSYNSPLHF TGTGCCAGCAGCCCGAGACAGAACTCCTATAATTCACCCCTCCACTTT
TRBJ1-1 13 - TRBV27 - CASSLRGNTEAFF TGTGCCAGCAGTTTACGAGGGAACACTGAAGCTTTCTTT
TRBJ1-1 14 - TRBV6-6 - CASSYRTLNTEAFF TGTGCCAGCAGTTATAGGACACTGAACACTGAAGCTTTCTTT
TRBJ1-2 15 - TRBV14 - CASSQAMNRVSGYTF TGTGCCAGCAGCCAAGCGATGAACAGGGTTAGCGGCTACACCTTC
TRBJ2-3 15 - TRBV2 - CASRTQGLSTDTQYF TGTGCCAGCAGGACCCAGGGACTTAGCACAGATACGCAGTATTTT